This T cell receptor beta chain was sequenced in a study of brain T cells in children with intractable seizures. Germline V gene lookup returns CDR1 SGHNT and CDR2 YENEEA. Deletions cut 10 bases from V and 1 base from J, with 16 bases between. CDR3 size: 14 residues. TCRdb's table, derived via immunoSEQ multiplex PCR, lists solely in-frame clones and lacks some. The sample has around 38,000 clones, over 75% seen once. This clone occurred once. Pre-surgery treatment included at least one anti-epileptic drug. The chain recombines TRBV11-3 with TRBJ1-1, with a possible D match to TRBD1 (6 bases). This TCR was recovered from a girl aged 2-10 years with tuberous sclerosis and intractable seizures. The sequenced sample was peripheral blood, obtained at surgery. The CDR3 spells CAIRLLGANTEAFF. The CDR3 DNA reads TGTGCCATACGACTTTTGGGGGCGAACACTGAAGCTTTCTTT. The whole variable domain, remainder taken from reference TRBV11-3 and TRBJ1-1, is EAGVVQSPRYKIIEKKQPVAFWCNPISGHNTLYWYLQNLGQGPELLIRYENEEAVDDSQLPKDRFSAERLKGVDSTLKIQPAELGDSAVYLCAIRLLGANTEAFFGQGTRLTVV.